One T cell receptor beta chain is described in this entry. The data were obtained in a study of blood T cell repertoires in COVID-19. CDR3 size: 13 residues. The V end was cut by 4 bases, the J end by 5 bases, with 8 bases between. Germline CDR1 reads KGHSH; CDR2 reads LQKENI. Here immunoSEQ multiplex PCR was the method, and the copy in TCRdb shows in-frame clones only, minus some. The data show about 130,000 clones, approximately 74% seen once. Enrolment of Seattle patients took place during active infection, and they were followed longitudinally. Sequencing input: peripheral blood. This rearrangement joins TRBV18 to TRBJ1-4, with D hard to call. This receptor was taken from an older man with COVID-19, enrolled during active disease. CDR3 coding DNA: TGTGCCAGCTCACGGGCCGCGAATGAAAAACTGTTTTTT. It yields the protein CASSRAANEKLFF.